The subject of this entry is one T cell receptor (beta chain). Participant-reported clinical history was the basis for cohort assignment. The source of the sample is a study of blood T cell repertoires in COVID-19. Turning to the study itself: Spain, Italy and the United States supplied samples that represented acute and convalescent COVID-19. T cells, B-cell-depleted T cells, or PBMCs provided the cDNA or gDNA that served as material.

Profiling relied on immunoSEQ multiplex PCR, and the TCRdb table lists in-frame clones only, not all of them. Of a few hundred thousand clones detected, 80% to 95% appear once; the ten largest clones hold 0.8% to 0.9%. CDR1 SNHLY and CDR2 FYNNEI come from the germline V gene. The CDR3 loop spans 16 amino acids. The V segment lost 6 bases and the J segment 3 bases; nucleotides outside the gene matches: 10. This TCR derives from a woman aged 40 to 50 who had been exposed to COVID-19. This rearrangement joins TRBV2 to TRBJ1-2, with 10 bases aligning to TRBD1. Source material: PBMCs or T cells enriched from blood (not recorded which). Written as DNA, the CDR3 is TGTGCCAGCAGCCCAGGGAGACAGGGGGCTTACTATGGCTACACCTTC. It encodes CASSPGRQGAYYGYTF.